This TCR beta chain comes out of a study of T cells in Graves' hyperthyroidism and ophthalmopathy. The table lists this clonotype with many counts. From germline, CDR1 is DFQATT and CDR2 SNEGSKA (reference sequence). V lost 5 bases and J lost 7; bases outside the gene matches: 11. CDR3 size: 14 residues. TCR beta CDR3 sequences were amplified from RNA transcripts. Using the HTBI primer set, a first-round RT-PCR was run on the TCR CDR3. TCRdb re-derived calls from the multiplex PCR reads in MiXCR, one entry per CDR3 protein. The repertoire includes about 720,000 distinct CDR3 sequences, about 17% of them detected once, and about 8.4% sits in the top ten.

The clonotype originates from a man younger than 35 with Graves' hyperthyroidism. Sequencing was carried out using blood. The rearrangement links TRBV20-1 to TRBJ2-3; TRBD2 aligns across 8 bases. The CDR3 spells CSASPPGGPHTQYF. DNA of the CDR3: TGCAGTGCTTCCCCCCCGGGAGGGCCTCATACGCAGTATTTT.